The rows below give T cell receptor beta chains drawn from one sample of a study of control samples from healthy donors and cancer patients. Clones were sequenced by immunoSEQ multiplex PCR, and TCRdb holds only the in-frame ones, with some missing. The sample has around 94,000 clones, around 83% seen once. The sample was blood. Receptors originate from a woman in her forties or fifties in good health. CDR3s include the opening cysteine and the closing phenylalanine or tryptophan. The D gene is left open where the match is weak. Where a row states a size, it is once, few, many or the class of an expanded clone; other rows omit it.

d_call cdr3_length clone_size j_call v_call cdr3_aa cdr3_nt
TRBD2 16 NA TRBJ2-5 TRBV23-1 CASSRVLAGERETQYF TGCGCCAGCAGTCGAGTACTAGCGGGAGAGAGAGAGACCCAGTACTTC
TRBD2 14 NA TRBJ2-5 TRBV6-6 CAIAGTGLGETQYF TGTGCCATCGCGGGCACGGGACTAGGAGAGACCCAGTACTTC
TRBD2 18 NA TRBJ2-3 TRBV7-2 CASSLNSVSGLSTDTQYF TGTGCCAGCAGCCTTAATTCCGTTAGCGGGCTTAGCACAGATACGCAGTATTTT
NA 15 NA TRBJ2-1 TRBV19 CASSPLRGARNEQFF TGTGCCAGTAGCCCACTAAGGGGGGCGAGGAATGAGCAGTTCTTC
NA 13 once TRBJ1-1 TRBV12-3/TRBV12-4 CASSISLNTEAFF TGTGCCAGCAGTATCTCGTTGAACACTGAAGCTTTCTTT
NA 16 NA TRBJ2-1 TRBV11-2 CASRTFSGFSYNEQFF TGTGCCAGCAGAACCTTTAGCGGATTCTCCTACAATGAGCAGTTCTTC
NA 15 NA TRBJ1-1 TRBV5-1 CASSLTGFMNTEAFF TGCGCCAGCAGCTTAACAGGATTCATGAACACTGAAGCTTTCTTT
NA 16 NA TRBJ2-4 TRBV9 CASSLEGVLGKNIQYF TGTGCCAGCAGCCTCGAGGGGGTGCTGGGCAAAAACATTCAGTACTTC
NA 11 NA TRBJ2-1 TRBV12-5 CASGSHVSQFF TGTGCTAGTGGTTCCCACGTGAGTCAGTTCTTC
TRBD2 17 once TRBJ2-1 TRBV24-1 CATSDTATSGSYDEQFF TGTGCCACCAGTGACACGGCGACTAGCGGGAGTTACGATGAGCAGTTCTTC
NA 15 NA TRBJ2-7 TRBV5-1 CASSFGGAIDYEQYF TGCGCCAGCAGCTTCGGGGGCGCTATCGATTACGAGCAGTACTTC
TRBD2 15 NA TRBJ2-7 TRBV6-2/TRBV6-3 CASSYGDLAGAEQYF TGTGCCAGCAGTTACGGGGATCTAGCGGGAGCCGAGCAGTACTTC
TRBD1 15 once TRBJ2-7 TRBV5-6 CASDPGTGVTSEQYF TGTGCCAGTGATCCCGGGACAGGGGTAACTAGCGAGCAGTACTTC
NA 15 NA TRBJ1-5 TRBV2 CASRTRASMGQPQHF TGTGCCAGCAGGACCCGGGCATCTATGGGTCAGCCCCAGCATTTT
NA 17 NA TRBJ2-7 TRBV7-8 CASSPEMTSRSFYEQYF TGTGCCAGCAGCCCCGAAATGACAAGTCGATCATTCTACGAGCAGTACTTC
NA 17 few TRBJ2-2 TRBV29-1 CSVEVNREFRNTGELFF TGCAGCGTTGAGGTTAACAGGGAATTTAGGAACACCGGGGAGCTGTTTTTT
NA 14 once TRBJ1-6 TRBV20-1 CSASGGRGNSPLHF TGCAGTGCTAGTGGAGGGAGGGGAAATTCACCCCTCCACTTT
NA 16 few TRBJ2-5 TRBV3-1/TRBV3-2 CASSQGASVIQETQYF TGTGCCAGCAGCCAAGGCGCTAGCGTGATCCAAGAGACCCAGTACTTC
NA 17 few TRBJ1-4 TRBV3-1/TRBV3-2 CASSQDSVGRVSEKLFF TGTGCCAGCAGCCAAGATTCAGTCGGCAGGGTGAGTGAAAAACTGTTTTTT
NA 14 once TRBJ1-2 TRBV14 CASSQVAGAYGYTF TGTGCCAGCAGCCAAGTTGCAGGGGCCTATGGCTACACCTTC
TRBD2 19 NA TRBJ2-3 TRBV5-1 CARRPGDARGGPLTDTQYF TGCGCCCGCCGGCCGGGGGACGCCCGGGGGGGCCCTCTCACAGATACGCAGTATTTT
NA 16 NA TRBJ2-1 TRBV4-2 CASSNAGGARDNEQFF TGTGCCAGCAGCAATGCTGGGGGTGCTCGCGACAATGAGCAGTTCTTC
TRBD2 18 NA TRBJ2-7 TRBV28 CASSITGTSGYGTYEQYF TGTGCCAGCAGTATTACCGGGACTAGCGGATATGGGACCTACGAGCAGTACTTC
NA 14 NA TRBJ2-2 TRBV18 CASSKDESPGELFF TGTGCCAGCTCAAAAGACGAAAGCCCCGGGGAGCTGTTTTTT
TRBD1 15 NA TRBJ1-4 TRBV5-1 CASSLMETGNEKLFF TGCGCCAGCAGCTTGATGGAGACAGGGAATGAAAAACTGTTTTTT
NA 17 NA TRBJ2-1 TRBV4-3 CASGQDLDRDGYNEQFF TGCGCCAGCGGCCAAGATTTAGATAGGGACGGCTACAATGAGCAGTTCTTC
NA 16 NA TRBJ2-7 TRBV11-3 CASSPGWLTTSYEQYF TGTGCCAGCAGCCCAGGCTGGCTGACGACATCCTACGAGCAGTACTTC
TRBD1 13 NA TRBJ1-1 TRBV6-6 CASRPTGGTEAFF TGTGCCAGCAGACCCACAGGGGGCACTGAAGCTTTCTTT
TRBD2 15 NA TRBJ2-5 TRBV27 CASRSPRGYQETQYF TGTGCCAGCAGAAGCCCGCGGGGGTACCAAGAGACCCAGTACTTC
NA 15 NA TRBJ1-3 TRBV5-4 CASSRQGISGNTIYF TGTGCCAGCAGCCGGCAGGGGATCTCTGGAAACACCATATATTTT
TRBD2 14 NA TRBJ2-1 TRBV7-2 CASSLGLAGNEQFF TGTGCCAGCAGCTTAGGACTAGCGGGTAATGAGCAGTTCTTC
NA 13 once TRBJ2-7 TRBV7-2 CASSLALGTEQYF TGTGCCAGCAGCTTAGCCCTGGGGACCGAGCAGTACTTC
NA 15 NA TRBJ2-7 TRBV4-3 CASSQGTGTGYEQYF TGCGCCAGCAGCCAAGGGACCGGGACCGGCTACGAGCAGTACTTC
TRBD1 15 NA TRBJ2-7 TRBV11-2 CASGSTPGQAYEQYF TGTGCCAGCGGAAGTACCCCGGGACAGGCCTACGAGCAGTACTTC
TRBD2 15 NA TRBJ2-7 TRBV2 CASSEGLAETYEQYF TGTGCCAGCAGTGAGGGACTAGCGGAGACCTACGAGCAGTACTTC
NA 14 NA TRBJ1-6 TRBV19 CASTPDGGNSPLHF TGTGCCAGTACCCCGGACGGGGGGAATTCACCCCTCCACTTT
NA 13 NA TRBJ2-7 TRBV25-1 CASSEKGTYEQYF TGTGCCAGCAGTGAAAAGGGAACCTACGAGCAGTACTTC
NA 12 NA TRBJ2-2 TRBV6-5 CASSYRRGELFF TGTGCCAGCAGTTACCGCCGCGGGGAGCTGTTTTTT
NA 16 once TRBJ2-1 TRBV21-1 CASSKGVAGTYNEQFF TGTGCCAGCAGCAAAGGGGTAGCGGGGACCTACAATGAGCAGTTCTTC
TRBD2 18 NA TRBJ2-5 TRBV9 CASSVATSGGQYQETQYF TGTGCCAGCAGCGTAGCGACTAGCGGGGGCCAGTACCAAGAGACCCAGTACTTC
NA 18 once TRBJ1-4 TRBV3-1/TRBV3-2 CASRRRGGSSATNEKLFF TGTGCCAGCAGGCGACGGGGGGGAAGCTCTGCAACTAATGAAAAACTGTTTTTT
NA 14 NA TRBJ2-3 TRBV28 CASSLGGPTDTQYF TGTGCCAGCAGTTTGGGCGGACCGACAGATACGCAGTATTTT
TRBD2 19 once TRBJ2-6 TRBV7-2 CASSPRAGQGVGGTNVLTF TGTGCCAGCAGCCCCCGAGCGGGGCAGGGAGTAGGTGGGACCAACGTCCTGACTTTC
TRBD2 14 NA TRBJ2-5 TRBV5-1 CASSPTSGLETQYF TGCGCCAGCAGCCCGACTAGCGGGCTGGAGACCCAGTACTTC
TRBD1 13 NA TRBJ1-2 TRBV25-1 CASSGTGNNGYTF TGTGCCAGCAGTGGGACAGGGAACAATGGCTACACCTTC
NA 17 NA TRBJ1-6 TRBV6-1 CASSEVPGRGHNSPLHF TGTGCCAGCAGTGAAGTCCCAGGGAGAGGACATAATTCACCCCTCCACTTT
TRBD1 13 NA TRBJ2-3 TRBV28 CASSFGRQGLEYF TGTGCCAGCAGTTTCGGGCGACAGGGTTTAGAGTATTTT
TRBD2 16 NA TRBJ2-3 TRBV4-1 CASSQAGTSGWDTQYF TGCGCCAGCAGCCAGGCCGGGACTAGCGGGTGGGATACGCAGTATTTT
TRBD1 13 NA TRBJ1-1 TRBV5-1 CASSPTGGGEAFF TGCGCCAGCAGTCCTACAGGGGGCGGTGAAGCTTTCTTT
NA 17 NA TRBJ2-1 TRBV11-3 CASSLDGGRGGSGEQFF TGTGCCAGCAGCTTAGACGGGGGCAGGGGGGGGAGTGGTGAGCAGTTCTTC
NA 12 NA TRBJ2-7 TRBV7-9 CASSPPSYEQYF TGTGCCAGCAGCCCCCCCTCCTACGAGCAGTACTTC
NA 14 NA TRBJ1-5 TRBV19 CASRTAYSNQPQHF TGTGCCAGTAGGACAGCCTATAGCAATCAGCCCCAGCATTTT
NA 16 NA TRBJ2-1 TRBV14 CASSQGLARFYNEQFF TGTGCCAGCAGCCAAGGTTTAGCGAGATTCTACAATGAGCAGTTCTTC
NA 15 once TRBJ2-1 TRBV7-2 CASSLVGAAYNEQFF TGTGCCAGCAGCTTAGTGGGGGCGGCATACAATGAGCAGTTCTTC
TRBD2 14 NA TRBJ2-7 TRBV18 CASSPLAGTYEQYF TGTGCCAGCTCACCCCTAGCGGGAACCTACGAGCAGTACTTC
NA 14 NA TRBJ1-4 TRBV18 CASSPYYLNEKLFF TGTGCCAGCTCACCGTACTACTTAAATGAAAAACTGTTTTTT
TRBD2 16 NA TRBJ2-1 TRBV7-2 CASSSGLAGGLGEQFF TGTGCCAGCAGCTCCGGACTAGCGGGGGGGCTAGGAGAGCAGTTCTTC